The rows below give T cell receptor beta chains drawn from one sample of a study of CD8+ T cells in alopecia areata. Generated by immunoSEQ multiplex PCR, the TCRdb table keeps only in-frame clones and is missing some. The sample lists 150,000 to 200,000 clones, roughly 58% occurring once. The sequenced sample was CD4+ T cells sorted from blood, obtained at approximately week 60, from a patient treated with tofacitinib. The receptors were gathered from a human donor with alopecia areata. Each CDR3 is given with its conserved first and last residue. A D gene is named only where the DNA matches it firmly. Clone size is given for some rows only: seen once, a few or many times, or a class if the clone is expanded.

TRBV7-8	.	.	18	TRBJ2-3	TGTGCCAGCAGCTCCATGAGTTCTCCAGAAAGAGAGGGAGATACGCAGTATTTT	CASSSMSSPEREGDTQYF
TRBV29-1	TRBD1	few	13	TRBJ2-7	TGCAGCGTTGGGGTAGGGGGCTGGTACGAGCAGTACTTC	CSVGVGGWYEQYF
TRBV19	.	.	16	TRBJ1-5	TGTGCCAGTAGTAGAGGACATTCCGGAGGCAATCAGCCCCAGCATTTT	CASSRGHSGGNQPQHF
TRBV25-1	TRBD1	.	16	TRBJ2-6	TGTGCAACAGGGGACAGGGGGTCTTCTGGGGCCAACGTCCTGACTTTC	CATGDRGSSGANVLTF
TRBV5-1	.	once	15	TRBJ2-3	TGCGCCAGCAGAGATGACAGCCGTCATCTGGATACGCAGTATTTT	CASRDDSRHLDTQYF
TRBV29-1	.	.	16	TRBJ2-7	TGCAGCGTTGTTGAATCGGGGAGGCAGGGGACTTTCGAGCAGTACTTC	CSVVESGRQGTFEQYF
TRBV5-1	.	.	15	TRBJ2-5	TGCGCCAGCAGCTTGTGGGGATCTCCTGGGGAGACCCAGTACTTC	CASSLWGSPGETQYF
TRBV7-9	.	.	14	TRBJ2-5	TGTGCCAGCAGCTCCCGGGCTCTCCGGGAGACCCAGTACTTC	CASSSRALRETQYF
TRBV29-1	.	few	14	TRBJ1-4	TGCAGCGCAGCAGGGTTGGCAACTAATGAAAAACTGTTTTTT	CSAAGLATNEKLFF
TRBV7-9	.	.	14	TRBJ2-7	TGTGCCAGCAGCCGTCAGAGACAGGTCCCGAAGCAGTACTTC	CASSRQRQVPKQYF
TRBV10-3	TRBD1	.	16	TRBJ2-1	TGTGCCATCAGGGCCGGTGGGACAGGGGGCATGGATGAGCAGTTCTTC	CAIRAGGTGGMDEQFF
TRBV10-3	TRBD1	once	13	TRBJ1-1	TGTGCCATCAGGACAGGGTTGGACACTGAAGCTTTCTTT	CAIRTGLDTEAFF
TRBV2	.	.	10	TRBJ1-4	TGTGCCAGCAGTATTCGGGCACCCAGATTT	CASSIRAPRF
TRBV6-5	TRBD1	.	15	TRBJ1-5	TGTGCCAGCAGTTCCAGGGGGCTTAGCAATCAGCCCCAGCATTTT	CASSSRGLSNQPQHF
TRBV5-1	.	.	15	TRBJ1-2	TGCGCCAGCAGCTTCTCGGACAGTCCTCTTTATGGCTACACCTTC	CASSFSDSPLYGYTF
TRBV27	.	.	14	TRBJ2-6	TGTGCCAGCAGTTTGAATACTGGGGCCAACGTCCTGACTTTC	CASSLNTGANVLTF
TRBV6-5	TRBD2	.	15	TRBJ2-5	TGTGCCAGCAGTTACCGACTAGCGGGGGGGGAGACCCAGTACTTC	CASSYRLAGGETQYF
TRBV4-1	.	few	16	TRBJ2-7	TGCGCCAGCAGCCAAGGACCCCCACAGATTTCCTACGAGCAGTACTTC	CASSQGPPQISYEQYF
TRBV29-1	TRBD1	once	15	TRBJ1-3	TGCAGCGTTGCATTAGGGACAGCCTCTGGAAACACCATATATTTT	CSVALGTASGNTIYF
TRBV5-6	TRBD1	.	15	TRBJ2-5	TGTGCCAGCAGCTGGGGACAGCTGGAGCAAGAGACCCAGTACTTC	CASSWGQLEQETQYF
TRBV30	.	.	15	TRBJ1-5	TGTGCCTGGAGTATTGGCAGGGCGAACAATCAGCCCCAGCATTTT	CAWSIGRANNQPQHF
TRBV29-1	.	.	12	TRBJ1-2	TGCAGCGTTGATGGACAAACTTATGGCTACACCTTC	CSVDGQTYGYTF
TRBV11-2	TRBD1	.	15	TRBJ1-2	TGTGCCAGCAGCCCTTCATCAGGGGGATATTCTGGCTACACCTTC	CASSPSSGGYSGYTF
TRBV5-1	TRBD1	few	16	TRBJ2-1	TGCGCCAGCAGCTTGGAGGGACAGGGGATCTACAATGAGCAGTTCTTC	CASSLEGQGIYNEQFF
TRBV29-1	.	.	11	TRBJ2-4	TGCAGCCCGATAGTCGAAAACATTCAGTACTTC	CSPIVENIQYF
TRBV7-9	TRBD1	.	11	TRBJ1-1	TGTGGGACAGGGCTGAACGGTGAAGCTTTCTTT	CGTGLNGEAFF
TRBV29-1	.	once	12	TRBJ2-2	TGCAGCGGAGGGGAGGCTGGGGGCGAGCTGTTTTTT	CSGGEAGGELFF
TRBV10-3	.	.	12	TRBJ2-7	TGTGCCATCAGCCCCGGACCGTCCGAGCAGTACTTC	CAISPGPSEQYF
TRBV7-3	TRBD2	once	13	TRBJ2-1	TGTGCCAGCAGCACGAGCGGGGGAGGAGAGCAGTTCTTC	CASSTSGGGEQFF
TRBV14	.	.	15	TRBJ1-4	TGTGCCAGCAGCCAAGTGATCGGAACACCTGAAAAACTGTTTTTT	CASSQVIGTPEKLFF
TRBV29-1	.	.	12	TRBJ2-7	TGCAGCGTCCGGTCACAGGTCTACGAGCAGTACTTC	CSVRSQVYEQYF
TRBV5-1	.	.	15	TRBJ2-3	TGCGCCAGCAGCTTGGCCTTGGCAGAGTCAGATACGCAGTATTTT	CASSLALAESDTQYF
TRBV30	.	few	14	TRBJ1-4	TGTGCCTGGACCGTCGGGGTTAACGCAGAAAAACTGTTTTTT	CAWTVGVNAEKLFF
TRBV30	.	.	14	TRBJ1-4	TGTGCCTGGAGTTTAGGTGCAACTAATGAAAAACTGTTTTTT	CAWSLGATNEKLFF
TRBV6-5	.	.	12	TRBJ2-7	TGTGCCAGCAGTTCGCTCTCCGGCGAGCAGTACTTC	CASSSLSGEQYF
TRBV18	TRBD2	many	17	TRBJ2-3	TGTGCCAGCTCACCACTAGCGGGGGCAACTAGCACAGATACGCAGTATTTT	CASSPLAGATSTDTQYF
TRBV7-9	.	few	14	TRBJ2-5	TGTGCCAGCAACAGTAGGGGGGACATAGAGACCCAGTACTTC	CASNSRGDIETQYF
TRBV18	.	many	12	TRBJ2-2	TGTGCCAGCTCACCGGATACCGGGGAGCTGTTTTTT	CASSPDTGELFF